This T cell receptor (beta chain) was sequenced during a study of naive and memory T cell subsets. Four PCR rounds used nested alpha and beta constant region primers plus the SP2 primer. TCRdb used MiXCR to reprocess the 5' RACE reads, holding one entry per CDR3 protein. The repertoire holds tens of thousands of distinct CDR3 sequences, with 7.6% as singletons. CDR1 MNHNY and CDR2 SVGAGI come from the germline V gene (reference sequence). The length of the CDR3 is 19 residues. Trimming cost V 3 bases and J 0 bases, with 21 bases left between them. A UMI-containing oligonucleotide was joined by 3' ligation to the TCR cDNA template. Unsorted total RNA, roughly 1 to 1000 ng, was DNase treated before reverse transcription.

The sequence was obtained from a female donor in good health. The J gene is TRBJ2-4, the V gene TRBV6-6; D uncertain. Here the CDR3 reads CASSYIIAYVAEAKNIQYF. The CDR3 region has the DNA TGTGCCAGCAGTTATATCATCGCCTACGTAGCTGAAGCCAAAAACATTCAGTACTTC.